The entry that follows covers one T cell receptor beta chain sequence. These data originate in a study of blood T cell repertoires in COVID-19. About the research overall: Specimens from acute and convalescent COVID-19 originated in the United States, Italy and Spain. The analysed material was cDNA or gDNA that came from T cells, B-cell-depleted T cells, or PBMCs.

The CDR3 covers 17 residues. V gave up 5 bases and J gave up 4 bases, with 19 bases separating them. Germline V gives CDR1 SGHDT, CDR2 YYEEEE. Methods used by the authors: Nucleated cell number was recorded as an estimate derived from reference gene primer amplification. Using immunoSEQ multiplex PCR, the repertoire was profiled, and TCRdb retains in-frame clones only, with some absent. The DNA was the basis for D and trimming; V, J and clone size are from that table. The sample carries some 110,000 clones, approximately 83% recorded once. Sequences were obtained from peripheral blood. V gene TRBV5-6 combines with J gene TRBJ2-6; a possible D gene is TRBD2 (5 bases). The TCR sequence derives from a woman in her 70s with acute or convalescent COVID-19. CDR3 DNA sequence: TGTGCCAGCAGTCGGGGTATCGAGTGGGCAGGGGCCAACGTCCTGACTTTC. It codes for CASSRGIEWAGANVLTF.